This T cell receptor (beta chain) comes out of a study of cytomegalovirus exposure and HLA in healthy donors. Trimming took 2 bases from V and 3 from J; bases not matched to a gene: 0. This CDR3 spans 14 amino acids. The germline V gene encodes CDR1 SGDLS and CDR2 YYNGEE. The method was immunoSEQ multiplex PCR; TCRdb's version includes in-frame clones alone and lacks a portion of them. The sample records roughly 130,000 clones, under 90% being singletons. Material: PBMCs. V is TRBV9 and J is TRBJ2-7; 12 bases are a match to TRBD2. The sequence was collected from a man aged 25 to 40 in good health and CMV-seronegative. The CDR3 here is CASSVTSGGYEQYF. The CDR3 nucleotides read TGTGCCAGCAGCGTGACTAGCGGGGGCTACGAGCAGTACTTC.